Following are 5 T cell receptor beta chains from one sample sequenced in a study of T cell repertoires in cytomegalovirus infection. TCRdb analysed the reads with MiXCR anew, one entry per CDR3 protein. The sample has some 220,000 distinct CDR3 sequences, roughly 34% seen once. These receptors are not linked to any known antigen. This specimen was CD8+ T cells from cultured PBMCs, taken from culture after CMV antigen stimulation. The receptors originated from a human donor in good health (CMV status not recorded). Some clones in this sample may be carry-over from other donors' samples.

The sample holds a few counts of this clonotype. The J gene is TRBJ2-2, the V gene TRBV29-1; a possible D gene is TRBD2 (5 bases). This CDR3 has 11 residues. CDR1 is SQVTM and CDR2 is ANQGSEA in the germline V gene. Trimming took 8 bases from V and 5 from J, leaving 9 bases between them. CDR3 region: CSTRVTGELFF. For the CDR3, the DNA is TGCAGCACGAGGGTGACCGGGGAGCTGTTTTTT.

Written as DNA, the CDR3 is TGTGCCAGCAGTGGGGACACAGCGAACACCGGGGAGCTGTTTTTT. Translated, it gives CASSGDTANTGELFF. The chain employs TRBV2 and TRBJ2-2; D might be TRBD1 (6 bases). Trimming pared 4 bases from V and 0 bases from J, leaving 9 bases between. Looked up from germline, CDR1 is SNHLY and CDR2 is FYNNEI. The length of the CDR3 is 15 residues.

DNA for the CDR3: TGTGCCAGCAGCCCCAGACTAGCGGGGGCCGGGGAGCTGTTTTTT. It codes for CASSPRLAGAGELFF. The J gene is TRBJ2-2, the V gene TRBV7-2; 12 bases are shared with TRBD2. Germline values: CDR1 SGHTA, CDR2 FQGNSA. With 5 bases clipped from V and 6 bases from J, the junction kept 4 bases outside the gene matches. The CDR3 runs to 15 residues.

The chain is built from TRBV10-3 and TRBJ1-3; 9 nucleotides line up with TRBD1. The CDR3 has 15 residues. CDR1 and CDR2 (germline): ENHRY, SYGVKD. V dropped 10 bases and J dropped 4; count of bases not matched to a gene: 11. The CDR3 sequence: CASHSGTGTGNTIYF. The CDR3 DNA follows: TGTGCCAGCCATTCCGGGACAGGGACCGGAAACACCATATATTTT.

This clonotype was observed a handful of times. The V call is TRBV20-1, the J call TRBJ1-5; tentative D call: TRBD1 (5 bases). Looked up from germline, CDR1 is DFQATT and CDR2 is SNEGSKA (reference sequence). V lost 0 bases to trimming and J lost 5 bases, with 17 bases between them. The CDR3 spans 16 residues. This CDR3 is CSARDLRGGRDQPQHF. The CDR3 DNA reads TGCAGTGCTAGAGATCTACGGGGCGGCAGAGATCAGCCCCAGCATTTT.